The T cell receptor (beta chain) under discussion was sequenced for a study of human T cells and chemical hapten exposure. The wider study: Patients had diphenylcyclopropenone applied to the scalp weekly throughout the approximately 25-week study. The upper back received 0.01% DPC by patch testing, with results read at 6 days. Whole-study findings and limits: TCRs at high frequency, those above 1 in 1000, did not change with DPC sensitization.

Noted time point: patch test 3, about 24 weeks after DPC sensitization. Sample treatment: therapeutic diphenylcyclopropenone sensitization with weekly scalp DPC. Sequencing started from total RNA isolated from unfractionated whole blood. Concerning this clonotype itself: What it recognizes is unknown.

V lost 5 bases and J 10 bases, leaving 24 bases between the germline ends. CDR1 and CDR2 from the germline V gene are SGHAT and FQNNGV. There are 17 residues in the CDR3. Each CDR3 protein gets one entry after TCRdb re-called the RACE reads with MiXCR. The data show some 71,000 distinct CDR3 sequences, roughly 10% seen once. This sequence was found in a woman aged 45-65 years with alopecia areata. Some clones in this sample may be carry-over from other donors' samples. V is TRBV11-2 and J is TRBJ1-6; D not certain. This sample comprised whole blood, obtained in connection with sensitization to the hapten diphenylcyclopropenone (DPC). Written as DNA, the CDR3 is TGTGCCAGCAGCAATCACTGGATCAATCCGAGGAGATCACCCCTCCACTTT. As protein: CASSNHWINPRRSPLHF.